These T cell receptor beta chains were read from a single sample in a study of memory CD4+ T cells and cytomegalovirus serostatus. Profiling relied on immunoSEQ multiplex PCR, and the TCRdb table lists in-frame clones only, not all of them. The sample holds some 50,000 clones; roughly 79% are singletons and the top ten take 1.5% to 2%. The specimen was memory CD4+ T cells from blood. The receptors stem from an adult in good health and CMV-seronegative. CDR3s include the opening cysteine and the closing phenylalanine or tryptophan.

TRBJ1-2	TRBV28	CASSRERGRVDGYTF
TRBJ1-2	TRBV5-6	CASRGSWENYGYTF
TRBJ2-2	TRBV6-1	CASSRGEIKTGELFF
TRBJ2-7	TRBV5-1	CASSLDELSHEQYF
TRBJ1-5	TRBV18	CASSPGRGGNQPQHF
TRBJ2-1	TRBV11-3	CASSLGVGGSYNEQFF
TRBJ1-6	TRBV19	CASSSRGTGGNSPLHF
TRBJ2-2	TRBV9	CASNTGLVDGELFF
TRBJ1-1	TRBV6-5	CAAGQVAGTEAFF
TRBJ2-7	TRBV6-5	CASSSFRVSYEQYF
TRBJ1-1	TRBV19	CASSIIRNTEAFF
TRBJ2-2	TRBV4-3	CASSHNTGELFF
TRBJ1-1	TRBV4-1	CASRGVLFNTEAFF
TRBJ2-5	TRBV19	CASSIMGAETQYF
TRBJ2-1	TRBV7-6	CASSRKAAGPTAVNYRNSEQFF
TRBJ1-2	TRBV5-4	CASSQEGGYGYTF
TRBJ2-3	TRBV12-5	CASGLVTGVGTDTQYF
TRBJ2-7	TRBV18	CASSPASGTGFYEQYF
TRBJ1-1	TRBV18	CASSPLPQGAMNTEAFF
TRBJ1-2	TRBV12-5	CASGLQTDYGYTF
TRBJ1-6	TRBV15	CATSIDRGLYNSPLHF
TRBJ1-1	TRBV11-2	CASSLESSNTEAFF
TRBJ2-3	TRBV7-9	CASSWDSSTDTQYF
TRBJ1-5	TRBV4-2	CASSQGRNPPQHF
TRBJ1-1	TRBV19	CASSIAPGALGAFF
TRBJ2-4	TRBV7-2	CASSSVAKNIQYF
TRBJ2-2	TRBV7-3	CASSSSVGGTGELFF
TRBJ2-7	TRBV30	CAWSSGGRAYEQYF
TRBJ2-1	TRBV7-3	CASSLPGRGLNEGQFF
-	TRBV6-1	CASSHPGQVPYEQYF
TRBJ1-1	TRBV5-1	CASSLPNRGNTEAFF
TRBJ2-2	TRBV7-8	CASSDLGRGGPNGGELFF